This TCR beta chain was identified in a study of cytomegalovirus exposure and HLA in healthy donors. This clone has a handful of counts. The antigen remains unidentified. The PCR ran on 60 Vbeta and 13 Jbeta primers. Clones were read by immunoSEQ multiplex PCR, and TCRdb kept only the in-frame ones, dropping some. The sample gives 60,000 to 95,000 clones, 75% to 85% of which show up once; under 20% is in the top ten. This CDR3 comprises 14 residues. Looked up from germline, CDR1 is SGHTA and CDR2 is FQGTGA. V lost 5 bases to trimming and J lost 3 bases, with 10 bases between them. Study-wide points: Follow-up analysis later connected one missense variant in DCLRE1C with trimming of TCR beta V- and J-genes. An analysis done earlier found most TCR beta V segments productive about 87% or about 30% of the time. Accurate HLA-A and HLA-B prediction from TCR beta sequences was reported for most subjects.

Each donor's status was that of a healthy bone marrow donor. The sequenced sample consisted of PBMCs. This TCR was recovered from a man between 65 and 79 years old in good health and CMV-seropositive. J is TRBJ2-2 and V is TRBV7-3, with D possibly matching TRBD1 (5 bases). For the CDR3, the DNA is TGTGCCAGCAGCCGTCAGGGATACACCGGGGAGCTGTTTTTT. The encoded protein is CASSRQGYTGELFF.